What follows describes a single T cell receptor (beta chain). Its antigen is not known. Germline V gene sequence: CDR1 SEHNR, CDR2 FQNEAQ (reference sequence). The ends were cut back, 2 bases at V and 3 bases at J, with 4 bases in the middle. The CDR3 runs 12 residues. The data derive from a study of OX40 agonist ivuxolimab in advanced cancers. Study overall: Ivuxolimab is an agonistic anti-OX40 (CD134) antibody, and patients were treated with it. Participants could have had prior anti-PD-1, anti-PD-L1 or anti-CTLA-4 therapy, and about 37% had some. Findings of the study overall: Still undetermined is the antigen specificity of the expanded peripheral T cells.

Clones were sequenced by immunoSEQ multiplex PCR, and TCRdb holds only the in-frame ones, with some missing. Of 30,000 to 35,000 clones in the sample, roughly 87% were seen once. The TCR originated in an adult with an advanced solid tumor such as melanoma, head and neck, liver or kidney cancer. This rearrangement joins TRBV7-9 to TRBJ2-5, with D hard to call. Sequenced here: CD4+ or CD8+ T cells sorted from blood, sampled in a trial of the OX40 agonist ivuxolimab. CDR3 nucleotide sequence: TGTGCCAGCAGCTTATTGGAAGAGACCCAGTACTTC. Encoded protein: CASSLLEETQYF.